This T cell receptor beta chain was sequenced in a study of yellow fever vaccine responses in identical twins. Study results and limitations: Convergence reportedly seemed to mark part of the twins' vaccine T cell response, with personalization marking the rest.

As for this clonotype: Its antigen is currently unknown.

One entry per CDR3 protein, called by TCRdb with MiXCR from the RT-PCR reads. The data contain around 9,600 distinct CDR3 sequences, over 80% of them seen just once; the ten biggest clones take up roughly 2%. The CDR3 totals 17 residues. V lost 6 bases to trimming and J lost 5 bases, with 23 bases between them. CDR1 is KGHSH and CDR2 is LQKENI in the germline V gene. The receptor's source is a woman younger than 30 who received the yellow fever vaccine. The sample here was T cells from blood (PBMCs), unsorted or a sorted subset (not recorded which), taken before or after yellow fever vaccination (not recorded which). The chain links TRBV18 to TRBJ2-1, with D maybe TRBD2 (6 bases). CDR3 coding DNA: TGTGCCAGCTCCGATAGGCCGGGAGTAAGGAGGGACAATGAGCAGTTCTTC. This translates into CASSDRPGVRRDNEQFF.